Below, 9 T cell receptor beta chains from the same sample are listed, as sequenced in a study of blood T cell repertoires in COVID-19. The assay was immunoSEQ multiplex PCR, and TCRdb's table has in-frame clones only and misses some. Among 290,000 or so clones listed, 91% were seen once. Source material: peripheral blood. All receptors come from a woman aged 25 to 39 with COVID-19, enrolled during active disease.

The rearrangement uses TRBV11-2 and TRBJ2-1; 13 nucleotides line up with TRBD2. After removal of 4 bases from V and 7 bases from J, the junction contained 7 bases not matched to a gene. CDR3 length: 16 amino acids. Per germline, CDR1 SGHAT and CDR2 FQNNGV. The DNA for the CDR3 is TGTGCCAGCAGCTCGTTATGGACTAGCGGGAGTAATGAGCAGTTCTTC. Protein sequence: CASSSLWTSGSNEQFF.

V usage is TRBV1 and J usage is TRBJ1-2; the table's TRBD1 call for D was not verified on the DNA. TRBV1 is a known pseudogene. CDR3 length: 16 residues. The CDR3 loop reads CTSSQDQGQGDYGYTF. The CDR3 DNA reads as TGCACCAGCAGCCAAGATCAGGGACAGGGAGACTATGGCTACACCTTC.

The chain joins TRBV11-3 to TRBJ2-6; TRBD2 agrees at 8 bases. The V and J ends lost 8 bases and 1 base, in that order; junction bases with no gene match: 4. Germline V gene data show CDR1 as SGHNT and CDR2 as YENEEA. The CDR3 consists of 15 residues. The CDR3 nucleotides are TGTGCCAGCGGACTAGCAAATTCTGGGGCCAACGTCCTGACTTTC. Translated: CASGLANSGANVLTF.

The CDR3 DNA sequence: TGCGCCAGCAGTTCCCGGACAGGGTTCGGTTACAATGAGCAGTTCTTC. It specifies CASSSRTGFGYNEQFF. J is TRBJ2-1 and V is TRBV5-1; TRBD1 agrees at 8 bases. V was pared by 5 bases and J by 4 bases, with 11 bases of the junction left unmatched. Germline CDR1 is SGHRS and CDR2 is YFSETQ. CDR3 length: 16 residues.

For the CDR3, the DNA is TGCAGTGCTAGTGCGGGACTAGCGGAGTACACCGGGGAGCTGTTTTTT. Residues: CSASAGLAEYTGELFF. The rearrangement uses TRBV20-1 and TRBJ2-2; 11 nucleotides line up with TRBD2. CDR1 DFQATT and CDR2 SNEGSKA come from the germline V gene (reference sequence). Trimming took 3 bases from V and 3 from J; bases not matched to a gene: 6. The CDR3 loop spans 16 amino acids.

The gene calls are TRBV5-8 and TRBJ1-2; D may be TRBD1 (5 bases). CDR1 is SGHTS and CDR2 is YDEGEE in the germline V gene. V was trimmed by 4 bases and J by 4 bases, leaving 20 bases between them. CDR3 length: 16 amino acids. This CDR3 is CASSAPRGGAGYGYTF. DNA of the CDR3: TGTGCCAGCAGCGCCCCGAGGGGCGGGGCTGGCTATGGCTACACCTTC.

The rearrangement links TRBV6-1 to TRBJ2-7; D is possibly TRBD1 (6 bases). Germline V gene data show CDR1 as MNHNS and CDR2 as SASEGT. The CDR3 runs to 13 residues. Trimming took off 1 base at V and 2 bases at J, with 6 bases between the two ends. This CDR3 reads CASSEGTAYEQYF. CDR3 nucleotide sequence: TGTGCCAGCAGTGAAGGGACAGCCTACGAGCAGTACTTC.

In nucleotides, the CDR3 is TGTGCCAGCAGCTCAACAGCGGGAATCCCCTACGAGCAGTACTTC. Amino acids: CASSSTAGIPYEQYF. J is TRBJ2-7 and V is TRBV11-2, with 7 positions matching TRBD2. CDR1 SGHAT and CDR2 FQNNGV come from the germline V gene. CDR3 length: 15 amino acids. Trimming cost V 4 bases and J 2 bases; bases outside gene matches: 8.

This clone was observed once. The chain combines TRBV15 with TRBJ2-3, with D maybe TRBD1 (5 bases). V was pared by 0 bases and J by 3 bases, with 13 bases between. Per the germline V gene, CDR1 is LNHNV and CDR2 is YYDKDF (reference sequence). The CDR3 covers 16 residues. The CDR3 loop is CATSRDLFQGTDTQYF. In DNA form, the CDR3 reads TGTGCCACCAGCAGAGATTTGTTTCAGGGTACAGATACGCAGTATTTT.